Each of the 23 T cell receptor beta chains below was sequenced from the same sample in a study of blood T cell repertoires in COVID-19. The method was immunoSEQ multiplex PCR; TCRdb's version includes in-frame clones alone and lacks a portion of them. Here the sample spans 200,000 to 250,000 clones, more than 80% being singletons. Sequences were obtained from peripheral blood. The source of these receptors is an elderly woman with COVID-19, enrolled during active disease.

This rearrangement joins TRBV5-1 to TRBJ2-1; 9 bases are shared with TRBD1. J was trimmed by 1 base and V by 4 bases; bases with no gene match: 3. CDR1 and CDR2 (germline): SGHRS, YFSETQ. The CDR3 contains 15 residues. CDR3 in DNA: TGCGCCAGCAGCGCGACAGGGGGGTCCTACAATGAGCAGTTCTTC. Encoded protein: CASSATGGSYNEQFF. The variable domain in full, with the rest retrieved from reference TRBV5-1 and TRBJ2-1, is KAGVTQTPRYLIKTRGQQVTLSCSPISGHRSVSWYQQTPGQGLQFLFEYFSETQRNKGNFPGRFSGRQFSNSRSEMNVSTLELGDSALYLCASSATGGSYNEQFFGPGTRLTVL.

To note about this clone: The sample carries other DNA sequences with the same CDR3. This sequence joins TRBV5-1 and TRBJ1-1; 8 positions agree with TRBD1. This CDR3 has 15 residues. Unmatched junction bases numbered 3, after V lost 0 bases and J lost 2 bases. Germline CDR1 reads SGHRS; CDR2 reads YFSETQ. The CDR3 DNA sequence: TGCGCCAGCAGCTTGGCAGGGGGCGTAAACACTGAAGCTTTCTTT. Protein: CASSLAGGVNTEAFF.

The chain combines TRBV29-1 with TRBJ1-2, with no clear D. The germline gives CDR1 SQVTM, CDR2 ANQGSEA. Deletions cut 5 bases from V and 2 bases from J, with 15 bases between. The length of the CDR3 is 14 residues. The CDR3 sequence: CSVLLEKKNYGYTF. The CDR3 DNA is TGCAGCGTTCTCCTCGAGAAGAAAAACTATGGCTACACCTTC.

The rearrangement uses TRBV10-3 and TRBJ1-1, with a tentative D call TRBD1 (5 bases). Germline V gene data show CDR1 as ENHRY and CDR2 as SYGVKD. Trimming shortened V by 6 bases and J by 3 bases, and 14 bases separated the two germline ends. The CDR3 loop spans 14 amino acids. The DNA of the CDR3 is TGTGCCATCAGGCCCCGCAGGGAGGACACTGAAGCTTTCTTT. Its translation: CAIRPRREDTEAFF.

Details on this clone: No conserved phenylalanine or tryptophan ends this CDR3, so it is likely a read error. The chain recombines TRBV19 with TRBJ1-6; D is ambiguous. Deletions cut 0 bases from V and 10 bases from J, with 16 bases between. CDR3 length: 16 amino acids. The germline V gene has CDR1 LNHDA and CDR2 SQIVND (reference sequence). The CDR3 loop is CASSIDPVMVRSPLHS. CDR3 coding DNA: TGTGCCAGTAGTATAGACCCGGTTATGGTAAGATCACCCCTCCACTCT.

This chain links TRBV7-9 with TRBJ2-7; D remains ambiguous. Germline assignment: CDR1 SEHNR and CDR2 FQNEAQ (reference sequence). V dropped 1 base and J dropped 6 bases, with 7 bases sitting between them. The CDR3 is 12 residues long. CDR3 sequence (DNA): TGTGCCAGCAGCTTAGGTTGGGCCGAGCAGTACTTC. This encodes CASSLGWAEQYF.

A remark on this clone: A junction boundary mismatches the germline segment, possibly from a read error. The chain joins TRBV3-1 (or the pseudogene TRBV3-2) to TRBJ1-1, with D possibly being TRBD1 (5 bases). Germline V gene sequence: CDR1 LGHDT, CDR2 YNNKEL (reference sequence). This CDR3 is 13 amino acids long. As DNA, the CDR3 is TGTGCCAGCAGCCGTCGGGGGAACGCTGAAGCTTTCTTT. Amino acid sequence: CASSRRGNAEAFF.

The J gene is TRBJ1-1, the V gene TRBV9, with D maybe TRBD1 (5 bases). V was trimmed by 4 bases and J by 4 bases, leaving 17 bases between them. Germline CDR1 SGDLS, CDR2 YYNGEE. This CDR3 region has 15 residues. The CDR3, as DNA: TGTGCCAGCAGCCCAGCCAGGGTTTACGGCACTGAAGCTTTCTTT. Encoded protein: CASSPARVYGTEAFF.

The CDR3 loop is CASQLENGEKLFF. In DNA, the CDR3 is TGTGCCAGCCAACTTGAGAACGGTGAAAAACTGTTTTTT. The chain recombines TRBV18 with TRBJ1-4; D ambiguous. Trimming removed 8 bases at V and 7 bases at J, with 14 bases between. Germline loops: CDR1 KGHSH, CDR2 LQKENI. The CDR3 contains 13 residues.

The V gene is TRBV18, the J gene TRBJ2-7; possible D gene TRBD1, 7 bases. Germline V gene sequence: CDR1 KGHSH, CDR2 LQKENI. V lost 3 bases and J 5 bases, leaving 17 bases between the germline ends. This CDR3 spans 15 amino acids. CDR3 amino acids: CASSPPSGRGDEQYF. The CDR3 DNA sequence: TGTGCCAGCTCACCTCCGTCGGGCAGGGGGGACGAGCAGTACTTC.

This chain links TRBV5-1 with TRBJ2-7; tentative D call: TRBD1 (5 bases). Germline-derived CDR1 and CDR2 are SGHRS and YFSETQ. The CDR3 runs to 13 residues. Trimming took off 0 bases at V and 6 bases at J, with 10 bases between the two ends. The DNA of the CDR3 is TGCGCCAGCAGCTTGGGCAGGGTGGGCGAGCAGTACTTC. Protein product: CASSLGRVGEQYF.

The rearrangement joins TRBV6-6 to TRBJ1-2; no reliable D call. CDR1 and CDR2 from the germline V gene are MNHNY and SVGAGI (reference sequence). CDR3 size: 12 residues. The V and J ends lost 10 bases and 8 bases respectively, with 17 bases between them. CDR3: CATSAQTTGYTF. Here the CDR3 DNA reads TGTGCCACCTCCGCACAGACGACGGGCTACACCTTC.

The chain carries TRBV6-1 and TRBJ2-3; TRBD1 matches 9 bases. CDR3 length equals 15 residues. The junction had 6 bases not matched to a gene; V was cut back by 2 bases and J by 6 bases. Germline V gene sequence: CDR1 MNHNS, CDR2 SASEGT. This CDR3 reads CASSEQQGAGDTQYF. The CDR3 region has the DNA TGTGCCAGCAGTGAACAACAGGGGGCAGGGGATACGCAGTATTTT.

The chain combines TRBV29-1 with TRBJ1-2; the match to TRBD1 covers 8 bases. In germline, CDR1 is SQVTM, CDR2 ANQGSEA. The V and J ends lost 5 bases and 5 bases, in that order; junction bases with no gene match: 13. The CDR3 extends over 15 amino acids. The CDR3 loop is CSVRRYVQGVYGYTF. CDR3 nucleotide sequence: TGCAGCGTTCGGCGCTACGTACAGGGGGTATATGGCTACACCTTC.

The chain couples TRBV5-4 to TRBJ2-1; 9 nucleotides line up with TRBD2. The CDR3 totals 17 residues. Per the germline V gene, CDR1 is SGHNT and CDR2 is YYREEE (reference sequence). The V segment lost 1 base and the J segment 6 bases; nucleotides outside the gene matches: 11. The CDR3 here is CASSLMKAGGMVNEQFF. CDR3 DNA sequence: TGTGCCAGCAGCTTGATGAAGGCGGGAGGGATGGTCAATGAGCAGTTCTTC.

As concerns this clone: Germline and junction disagree at one end, which may indicate a read error. For the CDR3, the DNA is TGTGCTAGCAGCCCACGGACAGGGGGCGACTCTGGGGCCAACGTCCTGACTTTC. Protein sequence: CASSPRTGGDSGANVLTF. The chain employs TRBV7-7 and TRBJ2-6; TRBD1 agrees at 11 bases. The CDR3 is 18 residues long. CDR1 is SSHAT and CDR2 is FNYEAQ in the germline V gene (reference sequence).

This clone is a singleton in its sample. J is TRBJ2-7 and V is TRBV6-5; 7 bases match TRBD1. CDR3 length: 15 residues. The ends lost 6 bases at V and 2 bases at J; junction bases unmatched: 10. Germline CDR1 MNHEY, CDR2 SVGAGI. CDR3 DNA: TGTGCCAGCAGAACCATGGGACAGTCACCCTACGAGCAGTACTTC. Its protein is CASRTMGQSPYEQYF.

The rearrangement links TRBV6-5 to TRBJ2-7, with 7 nucleotides matching TRBD1. V trimming: 7 bases; J trimming: 5 bases; junction bases outside the gene matches: 11. CDR3 size: 14 residues. Germline CDR1 is MNHEY and CDR2 is SVGAGI. CDR3 nucleotides: TGTGCCAGCAACGGGAATCGACAGGGCCACGAGCAGTACTTC. Its translation is CASNGNRQGHEQYF.

On this clone: The junction shows a germline mismatch at one end, possibly a read error. The chain couples TRBV3-1 (or the pseudogene TRBV3-2) to TRBJ2-7; TRBD2 aligns across 8 bases. Germline V gene lookup returns CDR1 LGHDT and CDR2 YNNKEL (reference sequence). The CDR3 totals 13 residues. The DNA of the CDR3 is TGTGCCAGCAGCCAAGAAATCCAGCGGGAGTTTCTCTTC. Its protein product is CASSQEIQREFLF.

The rearrangement joins TRBV7-9 to TRBJ1-6; no firm D call. CDR1 and CDR2 (germline): SEHNR, FQNEAQ (reference sequence). Between the trimmed V and J ends, which lost 2 bases and 7 bases, there was a span of 9 bases. The CDR3 length is 14 residues. CDR3 DNA sequence: TGTGCCAGCAGCTTAATTACAGAAAATTCACCCCTCCACTTT. Protein sequence: CASSLITENSPLHF.

The rearrangement links TRBV3-1 (or the pseudogene TRBV3-2) to TRBJ1-5, with D perhaps TRBD1 (5 bases). Trimming left V 2 bases short and J 6 bases short, with 14 bases between. Per the germline V gene, CDR1 is LGHDT and CDR2 is YNNKEL (reference sequence). This CDR3 comprises 15 residues. The CDR3 nucleotides are TGTGCCAGCAGCCAAAATCGAGGGGAGGGTCAGCCCCAGCATTTT. Translating it yields CASSQNRGEGQPQHF.

This clone was picked up one time. This sequence joins TRBV25-1 and TRBJ1-1, with a possible D match to TRBD1 (6 bases). This CDR3 region has 16 residues. Germline V CDR1 and CDR2: MGHDK, SYGVNS. The V end was cut by 0 bases, the J end by 5 bases, with 16 bases between. CDR3: CASSEYLGGKRTEAFF. CDR3 DNA: TGTGCCAGCAGTGAATACCTTGGGGGCAAGAGGACTGAAGCTTTCTTT.

The J gene is TRBJ1-2, the V gene TRBV5-1; D is perhaps TRBD1 (6 bases). This CDR3 contains 12 residues. Trimming removed 0 bases from V and 7 bases from J, with 7 bases in between. Germline assignment: CDR1 SGHRS and CDR2 YFSETQ. CDR3: CASSLGRGGYTF. The CDR3 nucleotides are TGCGCCAGCAGCTTGGGCAGGGGTGGCTACACCTTC.